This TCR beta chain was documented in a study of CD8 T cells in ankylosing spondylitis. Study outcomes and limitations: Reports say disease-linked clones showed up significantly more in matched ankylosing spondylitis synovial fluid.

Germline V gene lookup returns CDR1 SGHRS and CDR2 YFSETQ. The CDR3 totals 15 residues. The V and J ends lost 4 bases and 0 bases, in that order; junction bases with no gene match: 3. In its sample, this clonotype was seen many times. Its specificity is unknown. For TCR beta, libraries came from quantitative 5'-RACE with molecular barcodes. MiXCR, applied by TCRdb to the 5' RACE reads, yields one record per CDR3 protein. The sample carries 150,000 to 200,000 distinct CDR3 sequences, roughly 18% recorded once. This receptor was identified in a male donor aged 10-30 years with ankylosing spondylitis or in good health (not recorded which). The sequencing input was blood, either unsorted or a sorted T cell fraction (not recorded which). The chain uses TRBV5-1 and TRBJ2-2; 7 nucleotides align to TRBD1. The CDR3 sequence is CASSMTGSNTGELFF. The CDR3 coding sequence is TGCGCCAGCAGCATGACAGGGTCGAACACCGGGGAGCTGTTTTTT.